This entry concerns a single T cell receptor (beta chain). Its target is not known. The sample is drawn from a study of cytomegalovirus exposure and HLA in healthy donors. TCRdb's table, derived via immunoSEQ multiplex PCR, lists solely in-frame clones and lacks some. The data contain 100,000 to 150,000 clones, approximately 94% of them singletons. Donors came from a validation cohort of some 110 subjects, distinct from the first 666-subject cohort. Germline V lookup: CDR1 MDHEN, CDR2 SYDVKM. The CDR3 contains 15 residues. The V and J ends lost 5 bases and 4 bases, in that order; junction bases with no gene match: 11. Overall study findings and caveats: The study labeled 150 to 200 TCR beta chains cytomegalovirus-associated. Three CMV-associated chains were confirmed in vitro to be specific for CMV antigens.

This sequence was found in a woman under 30 in good health and CMV-seronegative. The material sequenced was PBMCs. V gene TRBV28 combines with J gene TRBJ2-7; TRBD2 aligns across 7 bases. For the CDR3, the DNA is TGTGCCAGCAGTCCACCTACCGGGACTATTTACGAGCAGTACTTC. Its protein product is CASSPPTGTIYEQYF.